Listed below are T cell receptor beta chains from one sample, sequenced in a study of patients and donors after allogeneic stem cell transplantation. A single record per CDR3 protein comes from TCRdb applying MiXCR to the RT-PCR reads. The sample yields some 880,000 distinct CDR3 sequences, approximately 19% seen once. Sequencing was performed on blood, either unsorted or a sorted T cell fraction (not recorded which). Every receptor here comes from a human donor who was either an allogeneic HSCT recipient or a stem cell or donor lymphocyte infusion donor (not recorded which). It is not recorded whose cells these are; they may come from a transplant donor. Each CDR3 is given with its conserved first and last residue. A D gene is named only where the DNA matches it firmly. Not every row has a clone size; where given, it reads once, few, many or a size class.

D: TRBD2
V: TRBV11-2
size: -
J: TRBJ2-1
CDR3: CASSLLARRGGLGNNEQFF
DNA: TGTGCCAGCAGCTTACTCGCTCGGCGGGGGGGCCTTGGGAACAATGAGCAGTTCTTC

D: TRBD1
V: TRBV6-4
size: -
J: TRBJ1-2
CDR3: CASKAQGKLEYGYTF
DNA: TGTGCCAGCAAGGCACAGGGGAAATTAGAGTATGGCTACACCTTC

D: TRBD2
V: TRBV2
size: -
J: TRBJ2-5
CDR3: CASSGSGSSQETQYF
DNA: TGTGCCAGCAGCGGAAGCGGGAGTTCCCAAGAGACCCAGTACTTC

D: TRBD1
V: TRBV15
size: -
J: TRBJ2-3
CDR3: CATSREGGWGQGTDTQYF
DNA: TGTGCCACCAGCAGAGAAGGGGGATGGGGACAGGGAACAGATACGCAGTATTTT

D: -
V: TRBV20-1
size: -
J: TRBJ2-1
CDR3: CSGQEIWGEQFF
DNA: TGCAGTGGACAGGAGATTTGGGGTGAGCAGTTCTTC

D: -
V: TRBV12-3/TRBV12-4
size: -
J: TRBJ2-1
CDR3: CASSFGQGYEQFF
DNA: TGTGCCAGCAGTTTCGGTCAGGGGTATGAGCAGTTCTTC

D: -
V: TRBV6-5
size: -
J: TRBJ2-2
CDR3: CASSYKGSGELFF
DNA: TGTGCCAGCAGTTACAAGGGCAGCGGGGAGCTGTTTTTT

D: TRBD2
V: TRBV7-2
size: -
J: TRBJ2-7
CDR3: CASSAPGTSGYEQYF
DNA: TGTGCCAGCAGCGCGCCCGGGACTAGTGGCTACGAGCAGTACTTC

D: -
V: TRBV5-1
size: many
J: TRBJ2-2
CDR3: CASSFELGELFF
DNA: TGCGCCAGCAGCTTCGAACTCGGGGAGCTGTTTTTT

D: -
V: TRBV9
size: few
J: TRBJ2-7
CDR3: CASSVGSASSYEQYF
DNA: TGTGCCAGCAGCGTAGGTAGCGCTAGCTCCTACGAGCAGTACTTC

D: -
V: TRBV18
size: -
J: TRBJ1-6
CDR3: CASSEQRNSPLHF
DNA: TGTGCCAGCTCAGAACAGCGCAATTCACCCCTCCACTTT

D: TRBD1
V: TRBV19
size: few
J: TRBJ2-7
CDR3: CASRAGQGVYEQYF
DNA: TGTGCCAGTAGAGCGGGACAGGGAGTCTACGAGCAGTACTTC

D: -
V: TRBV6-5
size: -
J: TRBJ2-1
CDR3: CASSYVPQSSYNEQFF
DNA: TGTGCCAGCAGTTACGTCCCGCAGAGCTCCTACAATGAGCAGTTCTTC

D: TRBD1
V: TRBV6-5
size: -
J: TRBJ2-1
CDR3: CASSYSQGARGQEQFF
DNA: TGTGCCAGCAGTTACTCACAGGGGGCGCGTGGGCAGGAGCAGTTCTTC

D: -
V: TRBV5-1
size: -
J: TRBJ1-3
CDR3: CASSLAGEVGGNTIYF
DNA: TGCGCCAGCAGCTTGGCGGGGGAAGTAGGTGGAAACACCATATATTTT

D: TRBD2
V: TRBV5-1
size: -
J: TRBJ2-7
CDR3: CASSDSGGASYEQYF
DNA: TGCGCCAGCAGCGATAGCGGGGGGGCCTCCTACGAGCAGTACTTC

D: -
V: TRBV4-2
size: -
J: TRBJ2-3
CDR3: CASSQDFKTGVTDTQYF
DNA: TGTGCCAGCAGCCAAGATTTTAAAACGGGGGTCACAGATACGCAGTATTTT

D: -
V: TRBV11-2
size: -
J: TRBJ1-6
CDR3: CASSLGFAGIINSPLHF
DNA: TGTGCCAGCAGCTTAGGTTTTGCAGGGATTATTAATTCACCCCTCCACTTT